The clone carrying this T cell receptor beta chain occurred many times. The CDR3 is 14 residues long. CDR1 SGHRS and CDR2 YFSETQ come from the germline V gene. V lost 2 bases, J lost 5 bases, and 14 bases lay in between. Over 190 million TCR-beta sequences from 15-18 subjects came out of each sequencing run. TCRdb called the 5' RACE reads again in MiXCR, with one record for every CDR3 protein. Of approximately 25,000 distinct CDR3 sequences in the sample, roughly 21% were seen once. This sample is drawn from a study of neurological immune-mediated disorders. The TCR originated in a woman aged 55-70 years in good health. The specimen sequenced was PBMCs. V and J are TRBV5-1 and TRBJ2-7, with D possibly matching TRBD2 (6 bases). The CDR3: CASSFGAGGDEQYF. The DNA for the CDR3 is TGCGCCAGCAGCTTCGGGGCAGGAGGGGACGAGCAGTACTTC.